This is a list of T cell receptor beta chains from one sample in a study of blood T cell repertoires in COVID-19. Sequencing used immunoSEQ multiplex PCR; TCRdb keeps in-frame clones, though not all of them. The data show 55,000 to 70,000 clones, about nine tenths seen once. The sequencing input was peripheral blood. These receptors were collected from a human donor in a cohort sampled during active COVID-19. CDR3s leave out the opening cysteine and the closing phenylalanine or tryptophan. The size entry is marked missing in some rows and otherwise reads once, few, many or a size class.

V	J	size	CDR3
TRBV30	TRBJ1-2	.	AWRSPFLDTNYGYT
TRBV6-5	TRBJ2-7	.	ASSYISGGNYEQY
TRBV28	TRBJ2-7	.	ASSSTGGTYEQY
TRBV19	TRBJ1-1	.	ASSTTGINTGYTEAF
TRBV7-3	TRBJ1-1	.	ASSLQGADEAF
TRBV6-5	TRBJ2-7	.	ASSIGLAGSREQY
TRBV19	TRBJ2-2	few	ASSQGAGGELF
TRBV9	TRBJ2-3	.	ASSVRAGASTDTQY
TRBV29-1	TRBJ1-1	.	SGGQGNTEAF
TRBV6-5	TRBJ2-5	once	ASSLTFGYQETQY
TRBV27	TRBJ2-7	.	ASSLVRGTYEQY
TRBV6-1	TRBJ2-7	.	ASSESGTFRAEQY
TRBV5-6	TRBJ1-4	.	ASSPNGGTGDEKLF
TRBV6-5	TRBJ2-1	.	ASKEGGSGHNEQF
TRBV4-3	TRBJ1-1	.	ASSQGGGGRRHTEAF
TRBV4-1	TRBJ1-5	.	ASSQEPAVRNQPQH